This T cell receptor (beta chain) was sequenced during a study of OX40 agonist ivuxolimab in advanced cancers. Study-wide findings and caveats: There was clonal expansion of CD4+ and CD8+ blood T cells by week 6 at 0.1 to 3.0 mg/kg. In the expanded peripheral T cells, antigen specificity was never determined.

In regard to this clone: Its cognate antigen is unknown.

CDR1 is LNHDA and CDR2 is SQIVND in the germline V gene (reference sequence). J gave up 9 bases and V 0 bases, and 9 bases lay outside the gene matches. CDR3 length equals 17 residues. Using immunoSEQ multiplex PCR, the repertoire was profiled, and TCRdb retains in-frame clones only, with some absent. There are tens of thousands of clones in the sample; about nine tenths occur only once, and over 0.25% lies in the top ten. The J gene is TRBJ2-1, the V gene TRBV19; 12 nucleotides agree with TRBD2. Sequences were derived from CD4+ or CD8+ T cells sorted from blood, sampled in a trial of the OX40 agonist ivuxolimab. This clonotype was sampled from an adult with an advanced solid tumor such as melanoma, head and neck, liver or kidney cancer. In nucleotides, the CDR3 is TGTGCCAGTAGTATAGATGGGCGGCTAGCGGGAGGGGTTGAGCAGTTCTTC. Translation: CASSIDGRLAGGVEQFF.